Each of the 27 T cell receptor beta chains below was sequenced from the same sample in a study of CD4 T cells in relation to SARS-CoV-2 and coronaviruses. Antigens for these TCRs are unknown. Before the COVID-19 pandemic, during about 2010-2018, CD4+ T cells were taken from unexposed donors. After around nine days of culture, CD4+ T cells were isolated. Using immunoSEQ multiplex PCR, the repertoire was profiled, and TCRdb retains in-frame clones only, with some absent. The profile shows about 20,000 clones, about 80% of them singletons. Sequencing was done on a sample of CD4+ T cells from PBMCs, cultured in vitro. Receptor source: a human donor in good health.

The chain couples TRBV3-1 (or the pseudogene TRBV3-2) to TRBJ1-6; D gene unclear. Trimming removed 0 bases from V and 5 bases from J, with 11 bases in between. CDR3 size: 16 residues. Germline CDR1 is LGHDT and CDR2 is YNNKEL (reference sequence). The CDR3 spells CASSQDGPWDNSPLHF. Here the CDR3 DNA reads TGTGCCAGCAGCCAAGATGGTCCGTGGGATAATTCACCCCTCCACTTT.

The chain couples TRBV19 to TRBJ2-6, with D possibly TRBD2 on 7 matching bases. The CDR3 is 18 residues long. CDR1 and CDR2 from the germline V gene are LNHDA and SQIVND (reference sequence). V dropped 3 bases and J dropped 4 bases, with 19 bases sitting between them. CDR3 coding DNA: TGTGCCAGTAGTATCTTTACGGGGGGCGCGCCCGGGGCCAACGTCCTGACTTTC. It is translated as CASSIFTGGAPGANVLTF.

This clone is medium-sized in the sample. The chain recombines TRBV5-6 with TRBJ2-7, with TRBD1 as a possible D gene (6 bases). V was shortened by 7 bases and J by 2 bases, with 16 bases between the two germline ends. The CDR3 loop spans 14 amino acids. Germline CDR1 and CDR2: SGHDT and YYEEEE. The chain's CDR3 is CASLVYRAPYEQYF. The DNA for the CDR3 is TGTGCCAGCTTGGTGTACAGGGCCCCCTACGAGCAGTACTTC.

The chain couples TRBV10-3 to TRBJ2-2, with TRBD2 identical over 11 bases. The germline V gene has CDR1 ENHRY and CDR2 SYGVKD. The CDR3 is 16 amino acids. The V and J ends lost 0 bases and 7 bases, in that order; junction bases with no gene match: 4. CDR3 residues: CAISESLAGGNGELFF. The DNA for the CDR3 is TGTGCCATCAGTGAGTCCCTAGCGGGAGGTAACGGGGAGCTGTTTTTT.

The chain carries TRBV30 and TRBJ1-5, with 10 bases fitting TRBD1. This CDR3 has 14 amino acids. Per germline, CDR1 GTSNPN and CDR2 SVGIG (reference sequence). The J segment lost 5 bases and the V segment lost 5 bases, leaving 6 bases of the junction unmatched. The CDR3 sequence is CAWGTGTGDQPQHF. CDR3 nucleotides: TGTGCCTGGGGGACCGGGACAGGGGATCAGCCCCAGCATTTT. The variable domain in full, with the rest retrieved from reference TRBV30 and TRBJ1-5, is SQTIHQWPATLVQPVGSPLSLECTVEGTSNPNLYWYRQAAGRGLQLLFYSVGIGQISSEVPQNLSASRPQDRQFILSSKKLLLSDSGFYLCAWGTGTGDQPQHFGDGTRLSIL.

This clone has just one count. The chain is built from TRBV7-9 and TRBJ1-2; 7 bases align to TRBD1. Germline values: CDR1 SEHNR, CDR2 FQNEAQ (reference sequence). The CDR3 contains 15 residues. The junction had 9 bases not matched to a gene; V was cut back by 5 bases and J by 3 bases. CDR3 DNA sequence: TGTGCCAGCAGCCAATTCCTTACAGGGGACTATGGCTACACCTTC. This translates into CASSQFLTGDYGYTF.

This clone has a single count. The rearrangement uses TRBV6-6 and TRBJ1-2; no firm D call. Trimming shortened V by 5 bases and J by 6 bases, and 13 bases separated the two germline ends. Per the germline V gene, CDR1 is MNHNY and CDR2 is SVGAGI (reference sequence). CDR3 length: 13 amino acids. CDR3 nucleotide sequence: TGTGCCAGCAGTCGTTGGGAAGACCATGGCTACACCTTC. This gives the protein CASSRWEDHGYTF.

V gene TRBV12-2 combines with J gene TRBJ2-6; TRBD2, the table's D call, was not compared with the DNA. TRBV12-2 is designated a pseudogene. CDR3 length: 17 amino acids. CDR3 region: CASRLGTSGTGANVLTF. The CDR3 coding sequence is TGTGCAAGTCGCTTAGGGACTAGCGGGACTGGGGCCAACGTCCTGACTTTC.

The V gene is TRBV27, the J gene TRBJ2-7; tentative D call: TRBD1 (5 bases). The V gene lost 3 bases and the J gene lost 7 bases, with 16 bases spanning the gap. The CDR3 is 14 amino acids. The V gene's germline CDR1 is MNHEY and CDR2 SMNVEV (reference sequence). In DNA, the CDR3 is TGTGCCAGCAGTTTCGGTGACAGTGTGAGTGAGCAGTACTTC. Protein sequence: CASSFGDSVSEQYF.

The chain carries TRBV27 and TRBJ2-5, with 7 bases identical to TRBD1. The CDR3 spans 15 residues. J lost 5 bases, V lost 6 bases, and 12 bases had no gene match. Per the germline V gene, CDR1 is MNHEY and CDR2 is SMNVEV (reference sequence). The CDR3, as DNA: TGTGCCAGCAGAGCAGGGACAGTTCGAGGGGAGACCCAGTACTTC. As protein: CASRAGTVRGETQYF.

The CDR3 loop reads CASSLGDRDTDTQYF. The CDR3 DNA reads TGTGCCAGCAGCTTAGGTGACCGAGACACAGATACGCAGTATTTT. J is TRBJ2-3 and V is TRBV13; D is uncertain. The CDR3 consists of 15 residues. V was shortened by 0 bases and J by 2 bases, with 9 bases between the two germline ends. Germline CDR1 is PRHDT and CDR2 is FYEKMQ (reference sequence).

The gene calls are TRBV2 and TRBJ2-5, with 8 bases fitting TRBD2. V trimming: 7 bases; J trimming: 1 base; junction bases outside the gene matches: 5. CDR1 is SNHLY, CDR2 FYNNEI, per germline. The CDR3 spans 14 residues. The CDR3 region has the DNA TGTGCCAGCATCGGGGGGGCTTTCCAAGAGACCCAGTACTTC. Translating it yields CASIGGAFQETQYF.

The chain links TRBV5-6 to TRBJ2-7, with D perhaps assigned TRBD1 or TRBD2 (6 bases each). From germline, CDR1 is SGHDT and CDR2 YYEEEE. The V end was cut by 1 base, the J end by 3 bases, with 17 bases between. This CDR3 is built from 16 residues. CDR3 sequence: CASSLYGGPPSYEQYF. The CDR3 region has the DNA TGTGCCAGCAGCTTGTACGGGGGCCCCCCAAGCTACGAGCAGTACTTC.

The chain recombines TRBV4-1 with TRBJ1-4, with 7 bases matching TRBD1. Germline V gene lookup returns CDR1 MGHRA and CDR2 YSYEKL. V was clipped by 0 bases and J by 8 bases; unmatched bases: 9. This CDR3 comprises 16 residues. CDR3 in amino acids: CASSQDNQGGREKLFF. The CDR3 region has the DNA TGCGCCAGCAGCCAAGATAATCAGGGGGGGAGGGAAAAACTGTTTTTT.

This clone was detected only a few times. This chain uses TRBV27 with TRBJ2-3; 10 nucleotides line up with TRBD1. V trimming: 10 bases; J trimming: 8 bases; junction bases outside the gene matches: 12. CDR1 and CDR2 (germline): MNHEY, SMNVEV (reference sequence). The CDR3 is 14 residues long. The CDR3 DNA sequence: TGTGCCATTAAAAAACCGGGACAGGGGCGTACGCAGTATTTT. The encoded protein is CAIKKPGQGRTQYF.

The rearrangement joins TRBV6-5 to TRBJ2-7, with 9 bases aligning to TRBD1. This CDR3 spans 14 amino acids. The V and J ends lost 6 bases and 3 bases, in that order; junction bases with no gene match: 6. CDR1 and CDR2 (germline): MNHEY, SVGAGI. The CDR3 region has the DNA TGTGCCAGCAGACGGACAGGGGTCATCTACGAGCAGTACTTC. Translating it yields CASRRTGVIYEQYF.

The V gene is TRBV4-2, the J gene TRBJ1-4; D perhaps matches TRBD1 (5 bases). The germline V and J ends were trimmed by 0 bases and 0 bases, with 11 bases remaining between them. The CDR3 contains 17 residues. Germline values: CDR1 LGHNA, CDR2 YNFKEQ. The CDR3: CASSQDVGASTNEKLFF. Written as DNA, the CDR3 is TGTGCCAGCAGCCAAGATGTAGGGGCGTCAACTAATGAAAAACTGTTTTTT.

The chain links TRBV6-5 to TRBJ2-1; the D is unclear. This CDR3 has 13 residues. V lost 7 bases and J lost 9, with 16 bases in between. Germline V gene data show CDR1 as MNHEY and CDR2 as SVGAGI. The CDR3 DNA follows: TGTGCCAGCACCCAGCTAGAGACGGGTGAGCAGTTCTTC. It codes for CASTQLETGEQFF.

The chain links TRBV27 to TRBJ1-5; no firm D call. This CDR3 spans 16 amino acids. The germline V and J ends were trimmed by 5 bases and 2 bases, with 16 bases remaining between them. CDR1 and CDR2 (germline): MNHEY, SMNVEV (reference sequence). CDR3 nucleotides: TGTGCCAGCAGTACTCGGGCCCTGGGTGGCAATCAGCCCCAGCATTTT. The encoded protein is CASSTRALGGNQPQHF.

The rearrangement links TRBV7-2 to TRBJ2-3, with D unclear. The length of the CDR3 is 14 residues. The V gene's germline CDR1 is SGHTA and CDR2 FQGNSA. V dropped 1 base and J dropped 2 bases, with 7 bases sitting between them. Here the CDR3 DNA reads TGTGCCAGCAGCTTAGAACTTTCCACAGATACGCAGTATTTT. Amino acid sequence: CASSLELSTDTQYF.

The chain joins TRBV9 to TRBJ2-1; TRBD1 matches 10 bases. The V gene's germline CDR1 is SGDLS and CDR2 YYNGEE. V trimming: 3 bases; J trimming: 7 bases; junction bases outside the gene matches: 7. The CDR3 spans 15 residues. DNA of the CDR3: TGTGCCAGCAGCGGGGGGACAGGGGTTCGAAATGAGCAGTTCTTC. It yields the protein CASSGGTGVRNEQFF.

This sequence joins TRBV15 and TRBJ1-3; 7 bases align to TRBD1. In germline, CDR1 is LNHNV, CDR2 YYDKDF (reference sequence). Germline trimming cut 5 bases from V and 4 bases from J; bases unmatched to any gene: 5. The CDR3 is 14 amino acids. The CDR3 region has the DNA TGTGCCACCAGCGACCCAGGGGGGGGAAACACCATATATTTT. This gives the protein CATSDPGGGNTIYF.

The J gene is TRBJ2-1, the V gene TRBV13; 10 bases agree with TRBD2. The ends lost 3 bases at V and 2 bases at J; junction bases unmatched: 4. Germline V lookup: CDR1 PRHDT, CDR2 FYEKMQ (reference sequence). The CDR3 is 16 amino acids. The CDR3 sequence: CASSFWTSGAYNEQFF. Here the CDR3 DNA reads TGTGCCAGCAGCTTTTGGACTAGCGGAGCCTACAATGAGCAGTTCTTC.

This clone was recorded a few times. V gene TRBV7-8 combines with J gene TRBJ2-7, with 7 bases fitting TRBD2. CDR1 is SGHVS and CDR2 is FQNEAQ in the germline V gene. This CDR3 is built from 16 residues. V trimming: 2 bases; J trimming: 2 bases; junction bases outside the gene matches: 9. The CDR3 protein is CASSLTSGGRPYEQYF. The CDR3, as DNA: TGTGCCAGCAGCTTAACTTCGGGAGGTCGTCCCTACGAGCAGTACTTC.

CDR3: CASMRGLGDRGLPTNEKLFF. CDR3 DNA: TGCGCCAGCATGCGGGGTTTGGGGGACAGGGGACTACCAACTAATGAAAAACTGTTTTTT. The V call is TRBV5-1, the J call TRBJ1-4; 10 bases line up with TRBD1. J was trimmed by 0 bases and V by 6 bases; bases with no gene match: 17. The CDR3 runs to 20 residues. Per the germline V gene, CDR1 is SGHRS and CDR2 is YFSETQ.

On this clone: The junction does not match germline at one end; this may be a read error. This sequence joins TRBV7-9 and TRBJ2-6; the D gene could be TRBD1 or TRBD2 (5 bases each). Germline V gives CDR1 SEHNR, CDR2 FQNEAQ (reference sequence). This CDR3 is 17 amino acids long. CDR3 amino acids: CASCLVWGKAGANVLTF. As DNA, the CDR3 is TGTGCCAGCTGCTTAGTATGGGGGAAGGCTGGGGCCAACGTCCTGACTTTC.

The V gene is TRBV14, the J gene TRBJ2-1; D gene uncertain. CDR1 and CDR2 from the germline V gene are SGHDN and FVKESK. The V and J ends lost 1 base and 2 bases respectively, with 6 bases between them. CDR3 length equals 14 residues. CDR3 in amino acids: CASSQAFTYNEQFF. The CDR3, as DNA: TGTGCCAGCAGCCAAGCATTTACCTACAATGAGCAGTTCTTC.